Below, 17 T cell receptor beta chains from the same sample are listed, as sequenced in a study of response to subunit inactivated influenza vaccine. TCRdb re-called the RT-PCR reads through MiXCR, storing one row per CDR3 protein. The table records about 500,000 distinct CDR3 sequences, approximately 7.3% of them present only once. This sample comprised PBMCs from blood, obtained about 23 months after vaccination. Source of these receptors: a man between 50 and 69 years old who received an inactivated influenza vaccine.

This clonotype was recorded many times. The chain carries TRBV20-1 and TRBJ2-7; 8 bases are a match to TRBD1. This CDR3 spans 13 amino acids. Germline CDR1 is DFQATT and CDR2 is SNEGSKA (reference sequence). J was trimmed by 3 bases and V by 4 bases; bases with no gene match: 5. The CDR3, as DNA: TGCAGTGCTACCACAGGGGGTATCTACGAGCAGTACTTC. This gives the protein CSATTGGIYEQYF.

V and J are TRBV7-2 and TRBJ2-7; tentative D call: TRBD1 (6 bases). This CDR3 spans 17 amino acids. V gave up 6 bases and J gave up 4 bases, with 25 bases separating them. The germline CDR1 and CDR2 sequences are SGHTA and FQGNSA. CDR3 residues: CASSAWDTTHRPYEQYF. In nucleotides, the CDR3 is TGTGCCAGCAGTGCGTGGGACACGACCCATCGACCTTACGAGCAGTACTTC. Supplemented by reference TRBV7-2 and TRBJ2-7, the full variable domain reads GAGVSQSPSNKVTEKGKDVELRCDPISGHTALYWYRQSLGQGLEFLIYFQGNSAPDKSGLPSDRFSAERTGGSVSTLTIQRTQQEDSAVYLCASSAWDTTHRPYEQYFGPGTRLTVT.

This clonotype occurred many times. V is TRBV12-3 or TRBV12-4 and J is TRBJ2-3; D is possibly TRBD1 or TRBD2 (7 bases each). CDR3 length: 13 amino acids. V lost 10 bases and J 2 bases, leaving 13 bases between the germline ends. The CDR3: CATGGGVTDTQYF. As DNA, the CDR3 is TGTGCCACAGGGGGGGGGGTCACAGATACGCAGTATTTT.

The table lists this clonotype with many counts. DNA for the CDR3: TGTGCCAGCAGTCCCTCCGACGAAGAGCAGTACTTC. Its translation: CASSPSDEEQYF. V usage is TRBV6-2 or TRBV6-3 and J usage is TRBJ2-7; the D is unclear. The CDR3 runs to 12 residues. The germline gives CDR1 MNHEY, CDR2 SVGEGT. Trimming pared 5 bases from V and 7 bases from J, leaving 12 bases between.

There are a few counts of this clonotype. The rearrangement links TRBV5-5 to TRBJ2-3; D call uncertain. This CDR3 region has 15 residues. Trimming stripped 0 bases from V and 2 bases from J, with 10 bases between. CDR1 SGHKS and CDR2 YYEKEE come from the germline V gene (reference sequence). CDR3 DNA: TGTGCCAGCAGCTTGGGGCATCGTTCCACAGATACGCAGTATTTT. This codes for CASSLGHRSTDTQYF.

The chain combines TRBV3-1 with TRBJ1-3, with D perhaps matching TRBD1 (5 bases). The CDR3 runs to 16 residues. V dropped 4 bases and J dropped 3 bases, with 16 bases sitting between them. Germline CDR1 LGHDT, CDR2 YNNKEL (reference sequence). The CDR3: CASSPSGQYLGNTIYF. The DNA of the CDR3 is TGTGCCAGCAGCCCCTCGGGGCAGTACCTTGGAAACACCATATATTTT. Together with reference TRBV3-1 and TRBJ1-3, the CDR3 gives the full variable domain: DTAVSQTPKYLVTQMGNDKSIKCEQNLGHDTMYWYKQDSKKFLKIMFSYNNKELIINETVPNRFSPKSPDKAHLNLHINSLELGDSAVYFCASSPSGQYLGNTIYFGEGSWLTVV.

In its sample, this clonotype was seen a few times. The J gene is TRBJ2-7, the V gene TRBV7-2, with 10 bases fitting TRBD2. The junction had 4 bases not matched to a gene; V was cut back by 5 bases and J by 3 bases. Looked up from germline, CDR1 is SGHTA and CDR2 is FQGNSA. This CDR3 comprises 14 residues. The CDR3 is CASSRTSGNYEQYF. CDR3 nucleotides: TGTGCCAGCAGCCGGACTAGCGGAAACTACGAGCAGTACTTC. The entire variable domain, with the rest obtained from reference TRBV7-2 and TRBJ2-7, is as follows: GAGVSQSPSNKVTEKGKDVELRCDPISGHTALYWYRQSLGQGLEFLIYFQGNSAPDKSGLPSDRFSAERTGGSVSTLTIQRTQQEDSAVYLCASSRTSGNYEQYFGPGTRLTVT.

The sample holds many counts of this clonotype. The chain recombines TRBV4-2 with TRBJ1-6; 7 bases match TRBD1. CDR3 length: 15 amino acids. Germline values: CDR1 LGHNA, CDR2 YNFKEQ. Germline trimming cut 5 bases from V and 8 bases from J; bases unmatched to any gene: 9. The CDR3 coding sequence is TGTGCCAGCAGCAACACGGGGACAGCCTATTCACCCCTCCACTTT. Amino acids: CASSNTGTAYSPLHF.

The chain employs TRBV12-3 or TRBV12-4 and TRBJ1-4, with D unclear. V was pared by 2 bases and J by 6 bases, with 13 bases between. The CDR3 length is 15 residues. As DNA, the CDR3 is TGTGCCAGCAGTTTAAGCAGCGGCACCCATGAAAAACTGTTTTTT. Translation gives CASSLSSGTHEKLFF.

The chain carries TRBV9 and TRBJ2-3, with D maybe TRBD1 (6 bases). V lost 4 bases, J lost 2 bases, and 20 bases lay in between. This CDR3 has 17 residues. Germline V gene lookup returns CDR1 SGDLS and CDR2 YYNGEE. This CDR3 is CASSPRNGGGFTDTQYF. DNA for the CDR3: TGTGCCAGCAGCCCACGGAATGGGGGCGGATTCACAGATACGCAGTATTTT. The whole variable domain, remainder taken from reference TRBV9 and TRBJ2-3, is DSGVTQTPKHLITATGQRVTLRCSPRSGDLSVYWYQQSLDQGLQFLIQYYNGEERAKGNILERFSAQQFPDLHSELNLSSLELGDSALYFCASSPRNGGGFTDTQYFGPGTRLTVL.

In DNA form, the CDR3 reads TGTGCCTGGAGTAAGTGGGGGGCGCAGGGAGATACGCAGTATTTT. It is translated as CAWSKWGAQGDTQYF. V gene TRBV30 combines with J gene TRBJ2-3; D might be TRBD1 or TRBD2, each matching 6 bases. This CDR3 has 15 amino acids. V dropped 2 bases and J dropped 5 bases, with 17 bases sitting between them. Germline CDR1 and CDR2: GTSNPN and SVGIG (reference sequence).

This clonotype has just a few counts. This chain uses TRBV20-1 with TRBJ1-3; D gene unclear. Trimming took 5 bases from V and 4 from J, leaving 12 bases between them. The CDR3 is made up of 13 amino acids. CDR1 is DFQATT and CDR2 is SNEGSKA in the germline V gene (reference sequence). The CDR3 spells CSAPAEMGNTIYF. In DNA, the CDR3 is TGCAGTGCTCCCGCGGAGATGGGAAACACCATATATTTT.

This clonotype came up many times. Here the CDR3 DNA reads TGCAGCGTCAACCCGGGACTAGCGCACAGCAATGAGCAGTTCTTC. Translated, it gives CSVNPGLAHSNEQFF. The rearrangement links TRBV29-1 to TRBJ2-1, with 10 bases lining up with TRBD2. The V segment lost 6 bases and the J segment 6 bases; nucleotides outside the gene matches: 11. The CDR3 loop spans 15 amino acids. CDR1 SQVTM and CDR2 ANQGSEA come from the germline V gene.

This sequence joins TRBV4-1 and TRBJ2-7, with 9 bases lining up with TRBD1. CDR3 length: 16 amino acids. V lost 4 bases and J lost 4; bases outside the gene matches: 11. Germline CDR1 MGHRA, CDR2 YSYEKL. CDR3 sequence: CASSPNPGTGRYEQYF. CDR3 coding DNA: TGCGCCAGCAGCCCAAACCCCGGGACAGGGCGATACGAGCAGTACTTC.

This clonotype was seen repeatedly, ten times or more. The chain uses TRBV5-4 and TRBJ1-4; no reliable D call. This CDR3 spans 15 amino acids. Trimming stripped 4 bases from V and 4 bases from J, with 14 bases between. Germline V CDR1 and CDR2: SGHNT, YYREEE (reference sequence). The CDR3 is CASSRTGNSNEKLFF. DNA for the CDR3: TGTGCCAGCAGCCGTACGGGGAACAGTAATGAAAAACTGTTTTTT.

This clonotype was picked up many times. This chain connects TRBV6-2 or TRBV6-3 to TRBJ2-7, with D possibly being TRBD2 (5 bases). The CDR3 is made up of 16 amino acids. The V and J ends lost 7 bases and 0 bases respectively, with 19 bases between them. The germline V gene has CDR1 MNHEY and CDR2 SVGEGT. The CDR3 here is CASNIGGFWSSYEQYF. The DNA for the CDR3 is TGTGCCAGCAACATCGGAGGTTTTTGGAGCTCCTACGAGCAGTACTTC.

This clonotype has a count of ten or more. The genes are TRBV7-8 and TRBJ2-7; the D gene is possibly TRBD2 (5 bases). The CDR3 is made up of 14 amino acids. Trimming stripped 3 bases from V and 1 base from J, with 10 bases between. Germline-derived CDR1 and CDR2 are SGHVS and FQNEAQ. CDR3 in DNA: TGTGCCAGCAGCTTCACGGAGGTGTCCTACGAGCAGTACTTC. It is translated as CASSFTEVSYEQYF.